This T cell receptor (beta chain) was profiled in a study of T cells in narcolepsy. The study's findings and limits: Healthy controls reportedly lacked the autoreactive clonotypes serially found in patients' blood.

This clone is a singleton in its sample. Its antigen is not identified. Sequencing was performed with immunoSEQ multiplex PCR; in TCRdb, only in-frame clones are kept and a portion is missing. This table has tens of thousands of clones, roughly 88% appearing once. The TCR comes from a human donor with narcolepsy. Specimen: CD45RA- memory CD4+ T cells from PBMCs.

The CDR3 nucleotides read TGTGCCAGCAGCAGTTTGGGGACTAGCCACGAGCAGTACTTC. Encoded protein: CASSSLGTSHEQYF. The chain links TRBV7-9 to TRBJ2-5; 9 bases match TRBD2. The J call is uncertain, as TRBJ2-7 better fits the DNA end. Germline V lookup: CDR1 SEHNR, CDR2 FQNEAQ (reference sequence). The CDR3 sequence is 14 residues long.